This TCR beta chain was observed in a study of radiotherapy plus CTLA-4 blockade in lung cancer. The study, taken as a whole, reports: Early blood T cell clone changes and increased post-radiation serum interferon-beta were reportedly the strongest response predictors.

A word on this clone: No antigen is known for it.

This table comes from immunoSEQ multiplex PCR, and its TCRdb copy is limited to in-frame clones, with some not included. The sample comprises some 64,000 clones, 76% of which are singletons, and 15% to 20% rests with the top ten. The V and J ends lost 4 bases and 4 bases respectively, with 14 bases between them. Germline CDR1 is MNHNS and CDR2 is SASEGT. The CDR3 loop spans 14 amino acids. The sequence was collected from a human donor with non-small cell lung cancer whose response to radiotherapy plus ipilimumab could not be evaluated. Some clones in this sample may be carry-over from other donors' samples. V and J are TRBV6-1 and TRBJ2-7, with D perhaps TRBD1 (5 bases). The sample here was peripheral blood, taken from a patient treated with radiotherapy plus ipilimumab. CDR3 amino acids: CASSVSDTGYEQYF. CDR3 sequence (DNA): TGTGCCAGCAGTGTGTCGGACACCGGATACGAGCAGTACTTC.